This T cell receptor (beta chain) derives from a study of response to subunit inactivated influenza vaccine. Study-level results: Each seasonal influenza vaccination, the authors suggested, recruits few new T cells.

TCRdb analysed the RT-PCR reads with MiXCR anew, one entry per CDR3 protein. Of around 580,000 distinct CDR3 sequences in the sample, over 9.5% are singletons; the top ten hold about a tenth. CDR3 length: 16 amino acids. With V trimmed by 5 bases and J by 0 bases, 6 bases remained unmatched. CDR1 and CDR2 from the germline V gene are MNHNS and SASEGT. Points on this clonotype: The antigen remains unidentified.

This chain uses TRBV6-1 with TRBJ1-5; 8 bases map to TRBD1. Specimen: PBMCs from blood, collected on the day of vaccination. This sequence originates from a man between 50 and 59 years old who received an inactivated influenza vaccine. The CDR3 nucleotides are TGTGCCAGCAGTCATAAGGGACAGGTTAGCAATCAGCCCCAGCATTTT. Amino acid sequence: CASSHKGQVSNQPQHF.